Presented here are 19 T cell receptor beta chains from one specimen sequenced in a study of T cells after yellow fever vaccination (dated 2019 in TCRdb). The sample's treatment or condition, from its label and the paper: live attenuated yellow fever vaccine strain. Library prep was done by 5' RACE. Instrument used: Illumina NovaSeq 6000. TCRdb reprocessed the public reads (quality trimming at Q25 with fastp, clone calling with MiXCR) and kept in-frame beta chains. Every CDR3 protein is listed once, alongside the most common genes and DNA of its rows. For this sample there are 250,000 to 400,000 distinct CDR3 sequences; approximately 4% appear just once. The biggest ten clones account for around 19% of the sample. The material sequenced was PBMCs, taken 15 days after the yellow fever booster vaccination. The receptors shown here come from a man between 18 and 29 years old who received the YFV17D yellow fever vaccine.

In this sample, this clonotype turned up many times. The rearrangement links TRBV12-3 or TRBV12-4 to TRBJ1-1; D gene uncertain. V gave up 5 bases and J gave up 5 bases, with 12 bases separating them. This CDR3 spans 13 amino acids. CDR3 DNA sequence: TGTGCCAGCAGTAGGGCCCTACGGACTGAAGCTTTCTTT. Translating it yields CASSRALRTEAFF.

The chain employs TRBV12-3 or TRBV12-4 and TRBJ2-1; D assignment may be TRBD1 or TRBD2 (5 bases each). The V gene lost 1 base and the J gene lost 8 bases, with 15 bases spanning the gap. The length of the CDR3 is 15 residues. As DNA, the CDR3 is TGTGCCAGCAGTTTAGTTGGGGGTTCAAGGGATGAGCAGTTCTTC. Protein product: CASSLVGGSRDEQFF.

This clonotype was picked up many times. The chain has TRBV6-5 and TRBJ2-4; 7 nucleotides agree with TRBD2. CDR3 length: 14 amino acids. With 1 base clipped from V and 6 bases from J, the junction kept 3 bases outside the gene matches. Germline lookup yields CDR1 MNHEY and CDR2 SVGAGI. The CDR3 nucleotides read TGTGCCAGCAGTTACTTCCCGGGAGGAAACATTCAGTACTTC. Translated, it gives CASSYFPGGNIQYF.

This clonotype has a count of ten or more. DNA of the CDR3: TGTGCCAGCAGCCCCTATGGGGCAGGTGTCCGCGAGCAGTACTTC. This encodes CASSPYGAGVREQYF. The J gene is TRBJ2-7, the V gene TRBV6-5; D possibly corresponds to TRBD1 (5 bases). Germline CDR1 reads MNHEY; CDR2 reads SVGAGI. The CDR3 spans 15 residues. Trimming took 6 bases from V and 6 from J, leaving 21 bases between them.

The V call is TRBV20-1, the J call TRBJ2-5, with D unresolved. Looked up from germline, CDR1 is DFQATT and CDR2 is SNEGSKA (reference sequence). The CDR3 has 13 amino acids. V lost 6 bases and J lost 0, with 11 bases in between. In DNA, the CDR3 is TGCAGTGCCTACTCGACAAACCAAGAGACCCAGTACTTC. It encodes CSAYSTNQETQYF.

This clonotype was found a few times. This sequence joins TRBV3-1 and TRBJ2-5; D may be TRBD1 or TRBD2 (6 bases each). The CDR3 runs 14 residues. Trimming removed 0 bases at V and 4 bases at J, with 9 bases between. Germline values: CDR1 LGHDT, CDR2 YNNKEL (reference sequence). For the CDR3, the DNA is TGTGCCAGCAGCCAAGAAGGGGGAGGAGAGACCCAGTACTTC. As protein: CASSQEGGGETQYF.

The sample holds a few counts of this clonotype. This rearrangement joins TRBV30 to TRBJ2-1; D ambiguous. Per the germline V gene, CDR1 is GTSNPN and CDR2 is SVGIG (reference sequence). CDR3 size: 14 residues. The V end lost 4 bases, the J end lost 8 bases, and 18 bases lay between the germline ends. Here the CDR3 reads CAWNSGLVLDEQFF. CDR3 in DNA: TGTGCCTGGAATAGTGGGTTAGTGCTTGATGAGCAGTTCTTC.

This clonotype was observed many times. The rearrangement joins TRBV6-2 or TRBV6-3 to TRBJ2-3; no firm D call. Germline loops: CDR1 MNHEY, CDR2 SVGEGT. Trimming stripped 2 bases from V and 4 bases from J, with 4 bases between. There are 12 residues in the CDR3. DNA for the CDR3: TGTGCCAGCAGTTACGAGTCAGATACGCAGTATTTT. Encoded protein: CASSYESDTQYF.

In its sample, this clonotype was seen a few times. The chain combines TRBV5-1 with TRBJ1-2; 7 bases fit TRBD1. Germline CDR1 is SGHRS and CDR2 is YFSETQ. V was pared by 7 bases and J by 1 base, with 1 base of the junction left unmatched. The CDR3 is 12 amino acids. CDR3 residues: CASGQDNYGYTF. Here the CDR3 DNA reads TGCGCCAGCGGACAGGATAACTATGGCTACACCTTC.

This clonotype has just a few counts. V and J are TRBV7-2 and TRBJ2-5, with 12 bases matching TRBD1. J was trimmed by 4 bases and V by 3 bases; bases with no gene match: 6. The CDR3 consists of 16 residues. CDR1 SGHTA and CDR2 FQGNSA come from the germline V gene. The CDR3 region is CASSFIGTGGTETQYF. Written as DNA, the CDR3 is TGTGCCAGCAGCTTCATCGGGACAGGGGGCACAGAGACCCAGTACTTC.

The table lists this clonotype with many counts. DNA for the CDR3: TGTGCCAGCAGTTACTACAGGATTTACGAGCAGTACTTC. Protein product: CASSYYRIYEQYF. The J gene is TRBJ2-7, the V gene TRBV12-3 or TRBV12-4; D is possibly TRBD1 (5 bases). CDR3 length: 13 amino acids. Trimming stripped 4 bases from V and 4 bases from J, with 11 bases between.

This clonotype was observed many times. The chain couples TRBV20-1 to TRBJ1-2; perhaps TRBD1 as D (5 bases). Germline V gene sequence: CDR1 DFQATT, CDR2 SNEGSKA (reference sequence). Deletions cut 6 bases from V and 4 bases from J, with 12 bases between. CDR3 length: 12 residues. This CDR3 reads CSASKGTYGYTF. For the CDR3, the DNA is TGCAGTGCCTCAAAAGGGACCTATGGCTACACCTTC.

The chain has TRBV4-2 and TRBJ2-5, with D uncertain. This CDR3 contains 13 residues. V was clipped by 3 bases and J by 4 bases, with 9 bases between them. Germline V gene sequence: CDR1 LGHNA, CDR2 YNFKEQ. CDR3 in amino acids: CASSHEPGETQYF. In DNA form, the CDR3 reads TGTGCCAGCAGCCATGAGCCTGGAGAGACCCAGTACTTC.

This clonotype came up a few times. V gene TRBV29-1 combines with J gene TRBJ2-1; the D gene is possibly TRBD1 (6 bases). From germline, CDR1 is SQVTM and CDR2 ANQGSEA. The CDR3 sequence is 14 residues long. With 3 bases removed from V and 7 bases from J, the gap between germline ends came to 16 bases. In DNA, the CDR3 is TGCAGCGTTGATCACAACAGGGACGGGAATGAGCAGTTCTTC. This codes for CSVDHNRDGNEQFF.

This clonotype appeared a few times. This chain links TRBV5-5 with TRBJ1-4; D is perhaps TRBD1 (5 bases). The germline CDR1 and CDR2 sequences are SGHKS and YYEKEE (reference sequence). CDR3 length: 13 residues. Trimming stripped 6 bases from V and 7 bases from J, with 13 bases between. This CDR3 reads CASNIIQGEKLFF. DNA of the CDR3: TGTGCCAGCAACATCATCCAGGGTGAAAAACTGTTTTTT.

This clonotype was counted between two and nine times. V is TRBV5-6 and J is TRBJ2-1, with a tentative D call TRBD1 (5 bases). Germline V gene sequence: CDR1 SGHDT, CDR2 YYEEEE. The CDR3 is 13 amino acids. Trimming removed 0 bases at V and 9 bases at J, with 10 bases between. In DNA form, the CDR3 reads TGTGCCAGCAGCTTGGGGGTGGGGCCTGAGCAGTTCTTC. Translation: CASSLGVGPEQFF.

The chain has TRBV6-6 and TRBJ1-2, with 9 bases lining up with TRBD1. This CDR3 has 13 residues. Trimming at V came to 2 bases and at J to 8 bases, leaving 3 bases not matched to a gene. Germline V gene sequence: CDR1 MNHNY, CDR2 SVGAGI (reference sequence). Here the CDR3 reads CASSYGTGQGYTF. CDR3 bases: TGTGCCAGCAGTTACGGGACAGGGCAAGGCTACACCTTC.

This clonotype has a handful of counts. V and J are TRBV28 and TRBJ2-1; D ambiguous. Germline CDR1 is MDHEN and CDR2 is SYDVKM. The CDR3 runs to 11 residues. Between the trimmed V and J ends, which lost 6 bases and 9 bases, there was a span of 9 bases. This chain's CDR3 is CASRTDSEQFF. The CDR3 coding sequence is TGTGCCAGCAGAACCGATTCTGAGCAGTTCTTC.

This clonotype was seen a handful of times. This chain links TRBV6-4 with TRBJ2-1; TRBD2 aligns across 9 bases. The CDR3 is 16 residues long. The germline gives CDR1 MRHNA, CDR2 SNTAGT. The J segment lost 7 bases and the V segment lost 0 bases, leaving 7 bases of the junction unmatched. CDR3 coding DNA: TGTGCCAGCAGTGACTCAGCGGGGGGCCTCGGTAATGAGCAGTTCTTC. Protein product: CASSDSAGGLGNEQFF.